The T cell receptor beta chain under discussion was sequenced for a study of post-analysis software for immune sequencing data. In the study overall: Some patients lacked subtype; others had relapsing-remitting, secondary progressive or progressive-relapsing disease.

Per germline, CDR1 MNHNS and CDR2 SASEGT. The CDR3 sequence is 14 residues long. The TCR beta cDNA libraries carried unique molecular identifiers. T cells numbering roughly 0.85 to 10 million gave rise to about 540,000 cDNA molecules. Via MiXCR, TCRdb re-called the PCR reads, giving one row per CDR3 protein. The table shows hundreds of thousands of distinct CDR3 sequences, with 30% occurring only once. Study observations and caveats: Patients with multiple sclerosis recorded significantly lower normalized Chao1 diversity than controls, the study found. Higher frequency in patients than in controls was seen for several TRBV segments, with TRBV5-6, TRBV5-1 and TRBV20-1 among them. Pronounced co-clustering by F measure was evident among identically batched samples.

On this clonotype: What it binds is unknown.

The receptor comes from a girl aged 5-17 years with multiple sclerosis. The chain carries TRBV6-1 and TRBJ2-5; 7 bases match TRBD1. TRBJ2-7 explains the end of the DNA better; the J call may be wrong. Sequencing input: blood. CDR3: CASSGGTVPYEQYF. The CDR3 DNA is TGTGCCAGCAGTGGGGGGACAGTTCCCTACGAGCAGTACTTC.